This entry describes one TCR beta chain. Trimming left V 3 bases short and J 0 bases short, with 9 bases between. CDR1 is PRHDT and CDR2 is FYEKMQ in the germline V gene (reference sequence). This CDR3 spans 16 amino acids. The assay was immunoSEQ multiplex PCR, and TCRdb's table has in-frame clones only and misses some. The sample shows some 20,000 clones, around 82% of them seen only once. These data originate in a study of early stage breast cancer tumors. The chain couples TRBV13 to TRBJ2-6, with D unresolved. The specimen sequenced was blood. This clonotype originated in a person aged 70 to 85 with breast cancer. The CDR3 spells CASSFAFNSGANVLTF. The CDR3 coding sequence is TGTGCCAGCAGCTTCGCGTTTAACTCTGGGGCCAACGTCCTGACTTTC.